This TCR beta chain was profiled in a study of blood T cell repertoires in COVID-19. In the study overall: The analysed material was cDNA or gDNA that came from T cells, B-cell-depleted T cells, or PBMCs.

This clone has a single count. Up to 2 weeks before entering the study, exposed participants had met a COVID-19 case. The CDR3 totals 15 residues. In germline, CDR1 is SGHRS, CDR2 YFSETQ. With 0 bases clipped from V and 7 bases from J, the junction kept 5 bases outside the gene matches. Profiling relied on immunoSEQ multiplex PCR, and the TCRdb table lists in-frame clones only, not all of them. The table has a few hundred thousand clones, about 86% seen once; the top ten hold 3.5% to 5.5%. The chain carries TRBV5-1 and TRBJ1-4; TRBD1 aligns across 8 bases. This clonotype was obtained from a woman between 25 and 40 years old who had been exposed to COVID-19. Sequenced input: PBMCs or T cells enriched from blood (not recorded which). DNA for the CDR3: TGCGCCAGCAGCTTGGGGACAGGGAGTTTTGAAAAACTGTTTTTT. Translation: CASSLGTGSFEKLFF.